There are many counts of the clone carrying this TCR beta chain. The antigen remains undetermined. Trimming at V came to 7 bases and at J to 0 bases, leaving 7 bases not matched to a gene. Germline V gene data show CDR1 as MDHEN and CDR2 as SYDVKM. This CDR3 spans 15 amino acids. TCR alpha and beta CDR3 regions were amplified from RNA using iRepertoire nested multiplex PCR. Tissue mRNA or PBMC total RNA, roughly 85-450 ng, went into one-step reverse transcription and amplification. TCRdb re-analysed the multiplex PCR reads in MiXCR, keeping a single row per CDR3 protein. This table has about 140,000 distinct CDR3 sequences, roughly two fifths appearing once. This record comes from a study of glioma-infiltrating T cells. Study observations and caveats: Above-expected tissue-blood divergence occurred in all gliomas, most in low-grade ones.

J is TRBJ1-1 and V is TRBV28, with 8 positions matching TRBD1. The sequenced material came from glioma tissue, nonneoplastic brain tissue, or PBMCs (not recorded which). The sequence was collected from a human donor with low-grade glioma or glioblastoma, undergoing nonglioma brain surgery, or in good health (not recorded which). The CDR3 DNA reads as TGTGCCAGCACAAAACCGGGACAGGTGAACACTGAAGCTTTCTTT. Protein product: CASTKPGQVNTEAFF.